One and the same sample provided the 17 T cell receptor beta chains below, sequenced in a study of blood T cell repertoires in COVID-19. Profiling relied on immunoSEQ multiplex PCR, and the TCRdb table lists in-frame clones only, not all of them. This table holds 55,000 to 75,000 clones, around nine tenths found once. The sample taken for sequencing was peripheral blood. The source of these receptors is a human donor in a cohort sampled during active COVID-19.

This rearrangement joins TRBV2 to TRBJ1-2; D perhaps matches TRBD1 (6 bases). This CDR3 region has 13 residues. V was trimmed by 4 bases and J by 5 bases, leaving 11 bases between them. CDR1 is SNHLY and CDR2 is FYNNEI in the germline V gene. CDR3 sequence (DNA): TGTGCCAGCAGTGTGGAGGGGGGGTATGGCTACACCTTC. Its protein is CASSVEGGYGYTF. Drawing the rest from reference TRBV2 and TRBJ1-2, the complete variable domain is EPEVTQTPSHQVTQMGQEVILRCVPISNHLYFYWYRQILGQKVEFLVSFYNNEISEKSEIFDDQFSVERPDGSNFTLKIRSTKLEDSAMYFCASSVEGGYGYTFGSGTRLTVV.

This clone was seen once. The genes are TRBV19 and TRBJ2-4; perhaps TRBD1 as D (6 bases). CDR1 is LNHDA, CDR2 SQIVND, per germline (reference sequence). V was pared by 7 bases and J by 7 bases, with 23 bases between. The CDR3 extends over 16 amino acids. CDR3 in DNA: TGTGCCAGTACCCCGGGTAGGTCAGGGGAAGATAACATTCAGTACTTC. It translates to CASTPGRSGEDNIQYF.

J is TRBJ1-5 and V is TRBV2; D is uncertain. The germline V gene encodes CDR1 SNHLY and CDR2 FYNNEI. The CDR3 is 12 amino acids. Trimming stripped 2 bases from V and 5 bases from J, with 4 bases between. Here the CDR3 DNA reads TGTGCCAGCAGTGAACCTTATCAGCCCCAGCATTTT. It specifies CASSEPYQPQHF.

V is TRBV18 and J is TRBJ2-7, with 7 bases identical to TRBD2. V dropped 6 bases and J dropped 2; count of bases not matched to a gene: 10. Looked up from germline, CDR1 is KGHSH and CDR2 is LQKENI. The CDR3 totals 15 residues. DNA of the CDR3: TGTGCCAGCTCTAGTCTAGCGGTAAAAACCTACGAGCAGTACTTC. Its protein is CASSSLAVKTYEQYF.

The chain recombines TRBV4-1 with TRBJ1-1; D is possibly TRBD1 (5 bases). V lost 1 base to trimming and J lost 11 bases, with 14 bases between them. Germline CDR1 MGHRA, CDR2 YSYEKL. The CDR3 is 13 amino acids. CDR3 amino acids: CASSQGRQPGAFF. The CDR3 bases are TGCGCCAGCAGCCAAGGACGACAGCCAGGGGCTTTCTTT.

As DNA, the CDR3 is TGTGCCAGCAGTGGCTTGGGGCAGGGCCACACCATATACGAGCAGTACTTC. It specifies CASSGLGQGHTIYEQYF. V usage is TRBV2 and J usage is TRBJ2-7; possible D gene TRBD1, 5 bases. Trimming removed 4 bases at V and 4 bases at J, with 23 bases between. Germline CDR1 SNHLY, CDR2 FYNNEI. The CDR3 is 17 amino acids.

V and J are TRBV9 and TRBJ2-3; possibly TRBD2 for D (5 bases). CDR3 length equals 16 residues. V was shortened by 3 bases and J by 3 bases, with 17 bases between the two germline ends. CDR1 is SGDLS and CDR2 is YYNGEE in the germline V gene. As DNA, the CDR3 is TGTGCCAGCAGCGCCCGGACGGGGTTAGTGACAGATACGCAGTATTTT. This gives the protein CASSARTGLVTDTQYF.

The chain couples TRBV5-5 to TRBJ2-3; 12 nucleotides line up with TRBD2. CDR3 length equals 16 residues. Per the germline V gene, CDR1 is SGHKS and CDR2 is YYEKEE (reference sequence). The V segment lost 4 bases and the J segment 8 bases; nucleotides outside the gene matches: 11. CDR3 region: CASSLWTSGAAGTQYF. CDR3 DNA: TGTGCCAGCAGCCTTTGGACTAGCGGGGCCGCCGGTACGCAGTATTTT. Variable domain in full (rest from reference TRBV5-5 and TRBJ2-3): DAGVTQSPTHLIKTRGQQVTLRCSPISGHKSVSWYQQVLGQGPQFIFQYYEKEERGRGNFPDRFSARQFPNYSSELNVNALLLGDSALYLCASSLWTSGAAGTQYFGPGTRLTVL.

This clone has more than one count but fewer than ten. This chain links TRBV19 with TRBJ1-2; 8 bases fit TRBD1. CDR3 size: 16 residues. Looked up from germline, CDR1 is LNHDA and CDR2 is SQIVND (reference sequence). Unmatched junction bases numbered 12, after V lost 3 bases and J lost 6 bases. The chain's CDR3 is CASSMDRDILTDGYTF. The CDR3 DNA reads as TGTGCCAGTAGTATGGACAGGGATATTTTAACGGATGGCTACACCTTC.

J is TRBJ2-7 and V is TRBV4-1, with D possibly TRBD2 on 6 matching bases. The V gene lost 0 bases and the J gene lost 4 bases, with 19 bases spanning the gap. Per the germline V gene, CDR1 is MGHRA and CDR2 is YSYEKL. The length of the CDR3 is 17 residues. The CDR3 nucleotides are TGCGCCAGCAGCCAAGATGAGGCGGGACGGGGGTTGTACGAGCAGTACTTC. It is translated as CASSQDEAGRGLYEQYF.

The rearrangement links TRBV3-1 (or the pseudogene TRBV3-2) to TRBJ2-4, with D unresolved. V was shortened by 5 bases and J by 4 bases, with 21 bases between the two germline ends. The CDR3 sequence is 17 residues long. The germline V gene has CDR1 LGHDT and CDR2 YNNKEL (reference sequence). Written as DNA, the CDR3 is TGTGCCAGCAGCTCAGCGTATCCCATTTGCAAAAAAAACATTCAGTACTTC. Its translation is CASSSAYPICKKNIQYF.

The chain carries TRBV19 and TRBJ1-1; 9 nucleotides agree with TRBD1. This CDR3 has 16 residues. After removal of 5 bases from V and 5 bases from J, the junction contained 12 bases not matched to a gene. In germline, CDR1 is LNHDA, CDR2 SQIVND (reference sequence). CDR3 sequence: CASSPRRTGERTEAFF. The CDR3 nucleotides are TGTGCCAGTAGTCCTCGAAGGACAGGGGAGAGGACTGAAGCTTTCTTT. Full variable domain (remainder filled in from reference TRBV19 and TRBJ1-1): DGGITQSPKYLFRKEGQNVTLSCEQNLNHDAMYWYRQDPGQGLRLIYYSQIVNDFQKGDIAEGYSVSREKKESFPLTVTSAQKNPTAFYLCASSPRRTGERTEAFFGQGTRLTVV.

V and J are TRBV19 and TRBJ2-7, with D possibly matching TRBD2 (6 bases). The CDR3 has 14 amino acids. Germline V gene sequence: CDR1 LNHDA, CDR2 SQIVND (reference sequence). Trimming removed 4 bases at V and 4 bases at J, with 14 bases between. The CDR3 spells CASSKGPGGYEQYF. The CDR3, as DNA: TGTGCCAGTAGTAAAGGGCCCGGGGGATACGAGCAGTACTTC.

The J gene is TRBJ2-7, the V gene TRBV9, with 8 bases matching TRBD1. The CDR3 has 15 amino acids. The ends lost 3 bases at V and 3 bases at J; junction bases unmatched: 8. Germline CDR1 is SGDLS and CDR2 is YYNGEE. The CDR3 region is CASSASGGGIYEQYF. DNA for the CDR3: TGTGCCAGCAGCGCCTCAGGGGGCGGTATCTACGAGCAGTACTTC.

The chain couples TRBV7-2 to TRBJ2-1, with TRBD2 as a possible D gene (6 bases). This CDR3 region has 16 residues. The V end was cut by 0 bases, the J end by 5 bases, with 14 bases between. CDR1 SGHTA and CDR2 FQGNSA come from the germline V gene. The CDR3 sequence is CASSLAYRTNHNEQFF. The CDR3 bases are TGTGCCAGCAGCTTAGCTTACCGGACTAACCACAATGAGCAGTTCTTC.

The chain employs TRBV6-2 or TRBV6-3 and TRBJ1-2; D is undetermined. The CDR3 consists of 13 residues. The V gene's germline CDR1 is MNHEY and CDR2 SVGEGT. The germline V and J ends were trimmed by 3 bases and 0 bases, with 5 bases remaining between them. The CDR3 here is CASSYSANYGYTF. CDR3 DNA: TGTGCCAGCAGTTATTCCGCTAACTATGGCTACACCTTC.

Concerning this clone: The same CDR3 arises from other DNA sequences in this sample as well. The chain has TRBV6-5 and TRBJ2-7; 8 bases map to TRBD1. J gave up 3 bases and V 2 bases, and 3 bases lay outside the gene matches. This CDR3 is built from 14 residues. Germline V gives CDR1 MNHEY, CDR2 SVGAGI. The CDR3 DNA sequence: TGTGCCAGCAGTTACGGGACAGGAGGCTACGAGCAGTACTTC. Translation gives CASSYGTGGYEQYF.